A selection of T cell receptor beta chains follows, all from one sample in a study of identifying expanded T cells in peripheral blood. Using immunoSEQ multiplex PCR, the repertoire was profiled, and TCRdb retains in-frame clones only, with some absent. The profile shows about 86,000 clones, more than 75% of them singletons. Sequencing input: blood. The origin of the receptors is a person between 18 and 70 years old in good health. The CDR3 runs from the conserved cysteine through the conserved F or W.

j_gene,v_gene,CDR3aa
TRBJ2-7,TRBV6-5,CASSLQGYEQYF
TRBJ1-1,TRBV2,CASSDNRGNTEAFF
TRBJ1-4,TRBV29-1,CSVTHSPGEKLFF
TRBJ1-2,TRBV5-6,CASSFWDRGHLDGYTF
TRBJ2-5,TRBV2,CASTRGATHQETQYF
TRBJ1-1,TRBV27,CASSSTQGLNTEAFF
TRBJ1-1,TRBV19,CASSPETGQMNTEAFF
TRBJ1-2,TRBV5-1,CASSLVVGYGYTF
TRBJ1-3,TRBV30,CAWGRLSGNTIYF
TRBJ2-1,TRBV7-2,CASSLVLRNNEQFF
TRBJ1-1,TRBV5-1,CASSPDRLNTEAFF
TRBJ1-4,TRBV4-1,CASSQGTVATNEKLFF
TRBJ1-1,TRBV2,CASSPPVRSTEAFF
TRBJ1-2,TRBV6-6,CASSVQRHPGDYTF
TRBJ2-3,TRBV5-1,CASSYQGDTQYF
TRBJ1-2,TRBV29-1,CSVRTGSGYTF
TRBJ1-4,TRBV15,CATHPGTGGQVMVF